One sample yielded the 29 T cell receptor beta chains listed below, sequenced in a study of cytotoxic CD8 clonotypes in ibrutinib-treated CLL. TCRdb's table, derived via immunoSEQ multiplex PCR, lists solely in-frame clones and lacks some. This table has 150,000 or so clones, 79% appearing once. The source material was PBMCs, sampled after 12 months of ibrutinib treatment. These receptors originate from a human donor with chronic lymphocytic leukemia.

In DNA form, the CDR3 reads TGTGCCAGCAGCTTAGAAAGGCAAGAGACCCAGTACTTC. It translates to CASSLERQETQYF. The chain combines TRBV11-2 with TRBJ2-5; D gene uncertain. V was clipped by 0 bases and J by 2 bases, with 4 bases between them. CDR3 length: 13 residues. Germline lookup yields CDR1 SGHAT and CDR2 FQNNGV. Variable domain in full (rest from reference TRBV11-2 and TRBJ2-5): EAGVAQSPRYKIIEKRQSVAFWCNPISGHATLYWYQQILGQGPKLLIQFQNNGVVDDSQLPKDRFSAERLKGVDSTLKIQPAKLEDSAVYLCASSLERQETQYFGPGTRLLVL.

CDR3 sequence (DNA): TGTGCCAGCAGCCCCCAACACGGAACCTACGAGCAGTACTTC. It specifies CASSPQHGTYEQYF. The chain carries TRBV11-2 and TRBJ2-7, with unresolved D. Looked up from germline, CDR1 is SGHAT and CDR2 is FQNNGV. This CDR3 region has 14 residues. Trimming removed 5 bases at V and 2 bases at J, with 13 bases between.

This clone has a single count. J is TRBJ2-5 and V is TRBV6-5, with 11 positions matching TRBD2. The CDR3 loop spans 16 amino acids. The germline V gene encodes CDR1 MNHEY and CDR2 SVGAGI. V dropped 3 bases and J dropped 4; count of bases not matched to a gene: 7. The CDR3 nucleotides read TGTGCCAGCAGTTATAGGACTAGCGGGCTCGTAGAGACCCAGTACTTC. Translating gives CASSYRTSGLVETQYF.

The V and J genes are TRBV11-1 and TRBJ2-3; D may be TRBD2 (6 bases). From germline, CDR1 is SGHAT and CDR2 FQDESV (reference sequence). CDR3 size: 14 residues. V lost 2 bases, J lost 4 bases, and 10 bases lay in between. CDR3 sequence (DNA): TGTGCCAGCAGCTTATTGGAGGGGTCAGATACGCAGTATTTT. This sequence encodes CASSLLEGSDTQYF.

The chain employs TRBV4-1 and TRBJ2-5; D is unresolved. CDR1 is MGHRA and CDR2 is YSYEKL in the germline V gene. V lost 1 base and J 0 bases, leaving 9 bases between the germline ends. This CDR3 region has 15 residues. CDR3 DNA sequence: TGCGCCAGCAGCCAAGTCGTCAATTACCAAGAGACCCAGTACTTC. It translates to CASSQVVNYQETQYF.

This clone was observed a few times. The chain uses TRBV14 and TRBJ1-4; perhaps TRBD1 as D (6 bases). Germline-derived CDR1 and CDR2 are SGHDN and FVKESK. V was cut by 2 bases and J by 5 bases, with 9 bases left in between. The CDR3 loop spans 14 amino acids. This chain's CDR3 is CASSQWTVNEKLFF. CDR3 DNA: TGTGCCAGCAGCCAATGGACAGTAAATGAAAAACTGTTTTTT.

The V and J genes are TRBV15 and TRBJ2-3; 13 nucleotides match TRBD2. V was pared by 5 bases and J by 0 bases, with 2 bases of the junction left unmatched. Germline V gene lookup returns CDR1 LNHNV and CDR2 YYDKDF (reference sequence). This CDR3 has 16 residues. DNA for the CDR3: TGTGCCACCAGCCAGGGACTAGCGGGAAGCACAGATACGCAGTATTTT. Translation gives CATSQGLAGSTDTQYF.

The J gene is TRBJ1-1, the V gene TRBV6-5; D is unclear. The CDR3 spans 15 residues. Germline V gene lookup returns CDR1 MNHEY and CDR2 SVGAGI. The ends were cut back, 2 bases at V and 1 base at J, with 11 bases in the middle. The CDR3 is CASSYTPAGNTEAFF. CDR3 DNA sequence: TGTGCCAGCAGTTACACCCCGGCAGGGAACACTGAAGCTTTCTTT.

The CDR3 DNA follows: TGCGCCAGCAGCCAAGAAAGGGCTACCTACGAGCAGTACTTC. This codes for CASSQERATYEQYF. This chain joins TRBV4-3 and TRBJ2-7; D remains unclear. This CDR3 is built from 14 residues. The V gene's germline CDR1 is LGHNA and CDR2 YSLEER. Trimming shortened V by 0 bases and J by 2 bases, and 8 bases separated the two germline ends.

The V gene is TRBV11-3, the J gene TRBJ2-7, with 13 nucleotides matching TRBD2. V lost 3 bases, J lost 3 bases, and 8 bases stayed unmatched. In germline, CDR1 is SGHNT, CDR2 YENEEA. CDR3 length: 17 residues. CDR3 nucleotides: TGTGCCAGCAGCTTTGGTACTGGACTAGCGGGAGTCTACGAGCAGTACTTC. It is translated as CASSFGTGLAGVYEQYF.

The J gene is TRBJ1-2, the V gene TRBV27; D call uncertain. Between the trimmed V and J ends, which lost 7 bases and 3 bases, there was a span of 18 bases. CDR1 is MNHEY and CDR2 is SMNVEV in the germline V gene (reference sequence). The CDR3 sequence is 15 residues long. Here the CDR3 DNA reads TGTGCCAGCACCCCGGCTTGGGGTTTCGACTATGGCTACACCTTC. This encodes CASTPAWGFDYGYTF.

The chain is built from TRBV5-1 and TRBJ1-3, with 10 bases that match TRBD1. J gave up 2 bases and V 0 bases, and 11 bases lay outside the gene matches. CDR3 size: 19 residues. Germline V gives CDR1 SGHRS, CDR2 YFSETQ. The CDR3 region is CASSLDKTGGPSAGNTIYF. The CDR3 DNA is TGCGCCAGCAGCTTGGATAAGACAGGGGGCCCCTCAGCTGGAAACACCATATATTTT.

The CDR3: CASSPSGDNQPQHF. Here the CDR3 DNA reads TGTGCCAGCTCACCATCAGGGGACAATCAGCCCCAGCATTTT. The rearrangement uses TRBV18 and TRBJ1-5; possibly TRBD1 for D (6 bases). Trimming shortened V by 2 bases and J by 3 bases, and 8 bases separated the two germline ends. Germline CDR1 and CDR2: KGHSH and LQKENI. The CDR3 sequence is 14 residues long.

The chain employs TRBV7-2 and TRBJ2-5; maybe TRBD1 (5 bases). CDR3 length: 14 residues. V gave up 3 bases and J gave up 4 bases, with 12 bases separating them. CDR1 is SGHTA and CDR2 is FQGNSA in the germline V gene. Here the CDR3 reads CASSFPDQGETQYF. CDR3 DNA sequence: TGTGCCAGCAGCTTCCCCGACCAGGGAGAGACCCAGTACTTC. Based on the CDR3 plus reference TRBV7-2 and TRBJ2-5, the full variable domain is GAGVSQSPSNKVTEKGKDVELRCDPISGHTALYWYRQSLGQGLEFLIYFQGNSAPDKSGLPSDRFSAERTGGSVSTLTIQRTQQEDSAVYLCASSFPDQGETQYFGPGTRLLVL.

This clone was counted once. V and J are TRBV7-6 and TRBJ2-3; D call uncertain. V was pared by 7 bases and J by 2 bases, with 16 bases between. The CDR3 runs to 15 residues. Looked up from germline, CDR1 is SGHVS and CDR2 is FNYEAQ. The CDR3 protein is CASTQGHRATDTQYF. In DNA, the CDR3 is TGTGCCAGCACCCAAGGCCACAGAGCCACAGATACGCAGTATTTT.

Only one count was recorded for this clone. The V call is TRBV29-1, the J call TRBJ1-1, with D hard to call. This CDR3 has 15 residues. Germline CDR1 and CDR2: SQVTM and ANQGSEA. V was clipped by 1 base and J by 0 bases, with 12 bases between them. The CDR3: CSVEVTDTMNTEAFF. CDR3 nucleotide sequence: TGCAGCGTTGAAGTCACAGACACCATGAACACTGAAGCTTTCTTT.

The rearrangement joins TRBV2 to TRBJ2-7; possible D gene TRBD2, 5 bases. Germline V gives CDR1 SNHLY, CDR2 FYNNEI. V dropped 4 bases and J dropped 5 bases, with 21 bases sitting between them. The CDR3 has 16 residues. The chain's CDR3 is CASSVPASYFQNEQYF. The CDR3, as DNA: TGTGCCAGCAGTGTTCCCGCTAGCTACTTTCAGAACGAGCAGTACTTC.

The V gene is TRBV28, the J gene TRBJ2-1; 8 bases line up with TRBD2. Germline V gene data show CDR1 as MDHEN and CDR2 as SYDVKM. The CDR3 totals 15 residues. The V gene end was trimmed by 6 bases and the J gene end by 0 bases; junction bases not matched to a gene: 4. CDR3 residues: CASRQAGASYNEQFF. DNA of the CDR3: TGTGCCAGCAGGCAAGCGGGAGCCTCCTACAATGAGCAGTTCTTC.

The rearrangement links TRBV5-1 to TRBJ1-1; TRBD1 matches 7 bases. Germline V gene data show CDR1 as SGHRS and CDR2 as YFSETQ. The CDR3 extends over 14 amino acids. Trimming cost V 1 base and J 5 bases; bases outside gene matches: 5. Here the CDR3 DNA reads TGCGCCAGCAGCTTGACAGGGGAGGGAACTGAAGCTTTCTTT. It codes for CASSLTGEGTEAFF.

This clone appeared a few times. For the CDR3, the DNA is TGTGCCACCAGCCCCTGGACAGAGAATGAGCAGTTCTTC. This gives the protein CATSPWTENEQFF. The chain is built from TRBV15 and TRBJ2-1; D might be TRBD1 (6 bases). This CDR3 has 13 residues. The germline V gene encodes CDR1 LNHNV and CDR2 YYDKDF (reference sequence). The germline V and J ends were trimmed by 5 bases and 7 bases, with 12 bases remaining between them.

The V and J genes are TRBV4-1 and TRBJ1-5; no reliable D call. Trimming took 0 bases from V and 2 from J, leaving 11 bases between them. Germline V lookup: CDR1 MGHRA, CDR2 YSYEKL. The CDR3 is 16 amino acids. This CDR3 is CASSQDWGAGNQPQHF. In nucleotides, the CDR3 is TGCGCCAGCAGCCAAGATTGGGGTGCGGGCAATCAGCCCCAGCATTTT.

The rearrangement joins TRBV6-5 to TRBJ1-1, with D perhaps TRBD1 (6 bases). CDR1 and CDR2 (germline): MNHEY, SVGAGI. Between the trimmed V and J ends, which lost 3 bases and 5 bases, there was a span of 13 bases. The CDR3 is made up of 14 amino acids. As DNA, the CDR3 is TGTGCCAGCAGTTATTCGGGACATTCGACTGAAGCTTTCTTT. This sequence encodes CASSYSGHSTEAFF.

V gene TRBV11-2 combines with J gene TRBJ2-5, with D hard to call. This CDR3 comprises 13 residues. V was cut by 0 bases and J by 5 bases, with 7 bases left in between. Germline CDR1 is SGHAT and CDR2 is FQNNGV. CDR3 in DNA: TGTGCCAGCAGCTTAGAACCCTCGGAGACCCAGTACTTC. Amino acid sequence: CASSLEPSETQYF.

This rearrangement joins TRBV7-2 to TRBJ2-1; possible D gene TRBD1, 5 bases. V gave up 3 bases and J gave up 8 bases, with 14 bases separating them. The CDR3 totals 14 residues. Germline values: CDR1 SGHTA, CDR2 FQGNSA. CDR3 protein: CASSLFGRADEQFF. CDR3 nucleotide sequence: TGTGCCAGCAGCTTGTTCGGCAGGGCGGATGAGCAGTTCTTC.

The chain links TRBV4-2 to TRBJ1-2, with TRBD1 as a possible D gene (6 bases). The CDR3 contains 18 residues. The germline CDR1 and CDR2 sequences are LGHNA and YNFKEQ. Trimming removed 0 bases from V and 3 bases from J, with 20 bases in between. CDR3 coding DNA: TGTGCCAGCAGCCAAGATCGGTGGGTCAGGGGAGACGACTATGGCTACACCTTC. This translates into CASSQDRWVRGDDYGYTF.

This rearrangement joins TRBV28 to TRBJ2-6; perhaps D is TRBD1 or TRBD2 (5 bases each). Germline assignment: CDR1 MDHEN and CDR2 SYDVKM. The CDR3 is 14 amino acids. V was shortened by 8 bases and J by 8 bases, with 16 bases between the two germline ends. The CDR3 loop is CASRDRGRSNVLTF. CDR3 DNA sequence: TGTGCCAGCCGGGACCGGGGTCGGTCCAACGTCCTGACTTTC. The complete variable domain, with remaining parts taken from reference TRBV28 and TRBJ2-6, reads DVKVTQSSRYLVKRTGEKVFLECVQDMDHENMFWYRQDPGLGLRLIYFSYDVKMKEKGDIPEGYSVSREKKERFSLILESASTNQTSMYLCASRDRGRSNVLTFGAGSRLTVL.

The chain is built from TRBV29-1 and TRBJ2-2, with D tentatively TRBD2 (6 bases). The ends were cut back, 4 bases at V and 6 bases at J, with 15 bases in the middle. From germline, CDR1 is SQVTM and CDR2 ANQGSEA. The CDR3 consists of 14 residues. The CDR3 region has the DNA TGCAGCGTTGCTAGGTTGGCGGGGTCCGGGGAGCTGTTTTTT. It codes for CSVARLAGSGELFF.

In its sample, this clone was seen a few times. The chain is built from TRBV18 and TRBJ1-2; D unresolved. CDR3 size: 13 residues. Germline loops: CDR1 KGHSH, CDR2 LQKENI. Trimming left V 2 bases short and J 0 bases short, with 4 bases between. The CDR3 region is CASSPESNYGYTF. The CDR3 DNA reads TGTGCCAGCTCACCAGAGTCTAACTATGGCTACACCTTC.

J is TRBJ2-1 and V is TRBV5-1; 12 bases align to TRBD2. Germline CDR1 SGHRS, CDR2 YFSETQ. Trimming removed 2 bases from V and 9 bases from J; junction bases left unmatched: 12. The CDR3 is 17 residues long. CDR3 loop: CASSLGSTSGGRGEQFF. The DNA for the CDR3 is TGCGCCAGCAGCTTAGGTTCGACTAGCGGGGGCAGGGGTGAGCAGTTCTTC. The full variable domain, completed using reference TRBV5-1 and TRBJ2-1, is KAGVTQTPRYLIKTRGQQVTLSCSPISGHRSVSWYQQTPGQGLQFLFEYFSETQRNKGNFPGRFSGRQFSNSRSEMNVSTLELGDSALYLCASSLGSTSGGRGEQFFGPGTRLTVL.